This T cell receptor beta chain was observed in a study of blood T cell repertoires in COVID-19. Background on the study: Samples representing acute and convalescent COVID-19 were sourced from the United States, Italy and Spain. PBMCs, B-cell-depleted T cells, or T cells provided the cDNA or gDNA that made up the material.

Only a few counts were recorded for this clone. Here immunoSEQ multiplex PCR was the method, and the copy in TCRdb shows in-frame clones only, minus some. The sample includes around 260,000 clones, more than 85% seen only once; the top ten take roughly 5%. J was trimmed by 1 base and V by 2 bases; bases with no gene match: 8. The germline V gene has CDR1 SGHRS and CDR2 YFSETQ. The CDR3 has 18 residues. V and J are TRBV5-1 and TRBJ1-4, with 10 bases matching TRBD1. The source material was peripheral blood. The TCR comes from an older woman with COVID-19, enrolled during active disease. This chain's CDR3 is CASSLAGTGDLTNEKLFF. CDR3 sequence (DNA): TGCGCCAGCAGCTTAGCAGGGACAGGGGACCTAACTAATGAAAAACTGTTTTTT.